This T cell receptor beta chain was captured by sequencing in a study of blood T cell repertoires in COVID-19. As for the study in general: Sites across the United States, Italy and Spain contributed samples from acute and convalescent COVID-19. The cDNA or gDNA used as material had been derived from T cells, B-cell-depleted T cells, or PBMCs.

Original methodology: The assay estimated nucleated cells by amplifying reference gene primers. Sequencing was performed with immunoSEQ multiplex PCR; in TCRdb, only in-frame clones are kept and a portion is missing. The V and J calls and clone size were taken over from that table, and D and trimming were inferred from the DNA. The profile shows some 200,000 clones, around 87% of them singletons. This receptor was obtained from a man in his forties or fifties with active or convalescent COVID-19. What was sequenced was peripheral blood.

CDR3 sequence reads: CAWSPGTSGGSGYF. The CDR3 DNA follows: TGTGCCTGGAGTCCCGGGACTAGCGGGGGATCGGGGTACTTC. This chain uses TRBV30 with TRBJ2-5; 14 positions agree with TRBD2. Unmatched junction bases numbered 9, after V lost 2 bases and J lost 13 bases. Germline V lookup: CDR1 GTSNPN, CDR2 SVGIG (reference sequence). The CDR3 contains 14 residues.